A selection of T cell receptor beta chains follows, all from one sample in a study of blood T cell repertoires in COVID-19. The protocol was immunoSEQ multiplex PCR, while the TCRdb copy is restricted to in-frame clones and leaves out a portion. Found here are approximately 280,000 clones, roughly 83% of them singletons; the top ten hold roughly 1.5%. Material for sequencing was peripheral blood. These receptors were collected from a human donor with COVID-19, enrolled during active disease. The donor label of this sample is uncertain. CDR3s include the opening cysteine and the closing phenylalanine or tryptophan. D genes are given only for firm matches. Size is omitted from some rows. Given values are once, few, many or a class for expanded clones.

size | J | V | D | CDR3 | DNA
. | TRBJ1-1 | TRBV2 | TRBD1 | CASIRTGGAGTEAFF | TGTGCCAGCATTCGGACAGGGGGCGCGGGGACTGAAGCTTTCTTT
. | TRBJ2-7 | TRBV7-3 | TRBD1 | CASSSGTGSTYEQYF | TGTGCCAGCAGCTCCGGGACAGGGTCAACCTACGAGCAGTACTTC
. | TRBJ1-1 | TRBV3-1/TRBV3-2 | . | CASSPRGGSDTEAFF | TGTGCCAGCAGCCCGAGGGGGGGTTCGGACACTGAAGCTTTCTTT
. | TRBJ2-2 | TRBV5-1 | . | CASSRSGGELFF | TGCGCCAGCAGCCGTTCGGGTGGGGAGCTGTTTTTT
. | TRBJ2-2 | TRBV19 | . | CASGGQLRTGELFF | TGTGCCAGCGGAGGACAGTTGAGGACCGGGGAGCTGTTTTTT
few | TRBJ1-1 | TRBV6-1 | . | CASSDAVPNTEAFF | TGTGCCAGCAGTGATGCGGTTCCGAACACTGAAGCTTTCTTT
. | TRBJ2-1 | TRBV7-9 | TRBD2 | CASSLGGSRTSGAYNEQFF | TGTGCCAGCAGCTTAGGCGGGTCGCGGACTAGCGGAGCTTACAATGAGCAGTTCTTC
. | TRBJ2-7 | TRBV7-2 | . | CASSLRRGDFLSSYEQYF | TGTGCCAGCAGCTTAAGGCGGGGAGATTTTCTCAGCTCCTACGAGCAGTACTTC
. | TRBJ2-7 | TRBV7-3 | . | CASSPRAPLSISYEQYF | TGTGCCAGCAGCCCCAGGGCTCCCCTATCTATTTCCTACGAGCAGTACTTC
. | TRBJ1-2 | TRBV12-5 | . | CASGLIAFGTRGRNGYTF | TGTGCTAGTGGACTAATAGCCTTTGGGACTAGGGGTAGGAATGGCTACACCTTC
. | TRBJ1-3 | TRBV6-5 | . | CASSSGGMSSGNTIYF | TGTGCCAGCAGTTCGGGGGGCATGAGCTCTGGAAACACCATATATTTT
. | TRBJ2-1 | TRBV30 | TRBD2 | CACTLGSGSYNEQFF | TGTGCCTGCACCTTAGGTAGCGGGAGCTACAATGAGCAGTTCTTC
. | TRBJ2-2 | TRBV11-3 | TRBD2 | CASSGLAEGHGELFF | TGTGCCAGCAGCGGACTAGCGGAGGGGCATGGGGAGCTGTTTTTT
. | TRBJ1-5 | TRBV5-1 | . | CASSLVDSYNQPQHF | TGCGCCAGCAGCTTGGTGGACAGCTACAATCAGCCCCAGCATTTT
few | TRBJ2-1 | TRBV7-2 | TRBD2 | CASRGGVLESSYNEQFF | TGTGCCAGCAGGGGGGGGGTTCTTGAGAGCTCCTACAATGAGCAGTTCTTC
few | TRBJ1-2 | TRBV18 | TRBD1 | CASSPGTGGFYGYTF | TGTGCCAGCTCACCTGGGACAGGGGGCTTCTATGGCTACACCTTC
. | TRBJ1-1 | TRBV28 | TRBD1 | CASTSRGMEAFF | TGTGCCAGCACAAGCAGGGGGATGGAGGCTTTCTTT
. | TRBJ1-1 | TRBV11-3 | . | CASSLDSTGYTEAFF | TGTGCCAGCAGCTTAGATTCGACAGGATACACTGAAGCTTTCTTT
. | TRBJ2-7 | TRBV5-1 | TRBD2 | CASRPGTSGVQYF | TGCGCCAGCAGGCCCGGGACTAGTGGCGTGCAGTACTTC
. | TRBJ2-6 | TRBV7-2 | . | CASSFRGGSGANVLTF | TGTGCCAGCAGCTTTAGGGGGGGATCCGGGGCCAACGTCCTGACTTTC
few | TRBJ2-3 | TRBV24-1 | . | CATSDSRVTDTQYF | TGTGCCACCAGTGATTCCCGAGTTACAGATACGCAGTATTTT
. | TRBJ1-6 | TRBV6-5 | . | CASSPGGGFNSPLHF | TGTGCCAGCAGCCCCGGCGGGGGCTTTAATTCACCCCTCCACTTT
. | TRBJ2-1 | TRBV19 | TRBD2 | CASKFDSGTTDYNEQFF | TGTGCCAGTAAATTCGACAGTGGGACTACCGACTACAATGAGCAGTTCTTC
. | TRBJ2-3 | TRBV5-4 | . | CASSLDSTTDTQYF | TGTGCCAGCAGCCTCGACTCTACCACAGATACGCAGTATTTT
. | TRBJ1-5 | TRBV27 | TRBD1 | CASSLRGQGVQPQHF | TGTGCCAGCAGTTTACGGGGACAGGGGGTTCAGCCCCAGCATTTT
. | TRBJ2-7 | TRBV9 | . | CASSEGGESYEQYF | TGTGCCAGCAGCGAAGGAGGGGAATCCTACGAGCAGTACTTC
. | TRBJ2-7 | TRBV2 | TRBD1 | CATQEGASSGFYEQYF | TGTGCAACACAAGAGGGGGCTTCTTCTGGGTTCTACGAGCAGTACTTC